This T cell receptor beta chain was documented in a study of blood T cells in healthy people across ages. The authors ran a second PCR of roughly 6 to 12 cycles using a sample-barcoded 5' primer and a J-beta primer mix. TCRdb recomputed calls from the 5' RACE reads with MiXCR, one row per CDR3 protein. The table has 1.5 million to 2 million distinct CDR3 sequences, roughly 30% seen once. The donors, all healthy, were Caucasians living in Russia, aged roughly 6 to 90. General study points: The long-lived group displayed more naive CD4+ cells, plus higher diversity, than the aged donors did. One million T cells yielded diversity estimates that were considered underestimates.

Only a few counts were recorded for this clonotype. Antigen: not known. The ends were cut back, 5 bases at V and 1 base at J, with 11 bases in the middle. Germline V CDR1 and CDR2: SGHTA, FQGNSA. CDR3 length: 14 residues. The origin of this receptor is a woman in her twenties or thirties in good health. Sequencing used blood. The chain recombines TRBV7-2 with TRBJ2-5, with a weak D call TRBD2 (5 bases). The CDR3 nucleotides are TGTGCCAGCAGCCGAAGCGGACCCCAAGAGACCCAGTACTTC. Amino acid sequence: CASSRSGPQETQYF.